One sample yielded the 23 T cell receptor beta chains listed below, sequenced in a study of somatic mutations in cytotoxic T cells in rheumatoid arthritis. Sequencing was performed with immunoSEQ multiplex PCR; in TCRdb, only in-frame clones are kept and a portion is missing. The sample lists about 18,000 clones; about four fifths were seen once. The sample comprised CD8+ T cells sorted from blood. Source of these receptors: an adult with rheumatoid arthritis.

J is TRBJ2-7 and V is TRBV6-1; 9 bases align to TRBD2. The length of the CDR3 is 14 residues. The germline gives CDR1 MNHNS, CDR2 SASEGT. V was clipped by 7 bases and J by 0 bases; unmatched bases: 4. The CDR3 reads CASTLAGSSYEQYF. CDR3 nucleotides: TGTGCCAGCACCCTAGCGGGGAGCTCCTACGAGCAGTACTTC.

This clone appeared once. CDR3 amino acids: CASSGPTGRADEQYF. In DNA, the CDR3 is TGTGCCAGCAGTGGGCCGACAGGGAGAGCCGACGAGCAGTACTTC. The rearrangement uses TRBV6-1 and TRBJ2-7; TRBD1 aligns across 7 bases. V trimming: 4 bases; J trimming: 5 bases; junction bases outside the gene matches: 11. The CDR3 consists of 15 residues. CDR1 and CDR2 from the germline V gene are MNHNS and SASEGT.

CDR3 coding DNA: TGTGCCTGGGCCAGCGGGAGCAACAATGAGCAGTTCTTC. Encoded protein: CAWASGSNNEQFF. This chain uses TRBV30 with TRBJ2-1; the match to TRBD2 covers 8 bases. The CDR3 is 13 amino acids. CDR1 and CDR2 from the germline V gene are GTSNPN and SVGIG (reference sequence). V shed 5 bases, J shed 5 bases, and the junction held 5 bases outside the gene matches.

The V call is TRBV19, the J call TRBJ1-5; a weak D match, TRBD1 (6 bases). V was clipped by 0 bases and J by 4 bases, with 7 bases between them. This CDR3 is built from 14 residues. CDR1 and CDR2 from the germline V gene are LNHDA and SQIVND (reference sequence). Written as DNA, the CDR3 is TGTGCCAGTAGTATAGAAGGGGGGAATCAGCCCCAGCATTTT. Its translation: CASSIEGGNQPQHF. The whole variable domain, filled in from reference TRBV19 and TRBJ1-5, reads DGGITQSPKYLFRKEGQNVTLSCEQNLNHDAMYWYRQDPGQGLRLIYYSQIVNDFQKGDIAEGYSVSREKKESFPLTVTSAQKNPTAFYLCASSIEGGNQPQHFGDGTRLSIL.

This CDR3 is CASSVTYEQYF. The DNA for the CDR3 is TGTGCCAGCTCGGTCACCTACGAGCAGTACTTC. The rearrangement links TRBV6-1 to TRBJ2-5; D gene unclear. The J call may not be correct, given that the DNA end is closer to TRBJ2-7. Germline V gene lookup returns CDR1 MNHNS and CDR2 SASEGT. The CDR3 sequence is 11 residues long.

The V gene is TRBV19, the J gene TRBJ2-1; TRBD2 matches 12 bases. Germline V CDR1 and CDR2: LNHDA, SQIVND (reference sequence). J lost 5 bases, V lost 7 bases, and 12 bases had no gene match. CDR3 length: 17 residues. In DNA form, the CDR3 reads TGTGCCAGTACCCCACTAGCGGGAGGTATCCATAACAATGAGCAGTTCTTC. This codes for CASTPLAGGIHNNEQFF.

The J gene is TRBJ1-3, the V gene TRBV5-5; D call uncertain. The CDR3 consists of 17 residues. Between the trimmed V and J ends, which lost 4 bases and 0 bases, there was a span of 17 bases. Germline lookup yields CDR1 SGHKS and CDR2 YYEKEE (reference sequence). This CDR3 is CASSQEPDYFSGNTIYF. The CDR3 DNA is TGTGCCAGCAGCCAAGAACCAGATTACTTCTCTGGAAACACCATATATTTT.

The J gene is TRBJ2-5, the V gene TRBV11-2; tentatively, D is TRBD1 (6 bases). CDR3 length: 15 amino acids. From germline, CDR1 is SGHAT and CDR2 FQNNGV. V was clipped by 5 bases and J by 1 base, with 14 bases between them. CDR3 DNA: TGTGCCAGCAGCCCAGGGGTTAGATTCCAAGAGACCCAGTACTTC. It codes for CASSPGVRFQETQYF.

This rearrangement joins TRBV19 to TRBJ2-4; D perhaps matches TRBD2 (5 bases). CDR1 and CDR2 from the germline V gene are LNHDA and SQIVND (reference sequence). The CDR3 is made up of 17 amino acids. Trimming removed 3 bases at V and 1 base at J, with 16 bases between. CDR3 in DNA: TGTGCCAGTAGTATGAGCGGAACCCCTCTGGCCAAAAACATTCAGTACTTC. It is translated as CASSMSGTPLAKNIQYF.

This chain links TRBV7-2 with TRBJ2-3; 8 bases map to TRBD2. With 4 bases clipped from V and 0 bases from J, the junction kept 6 bases outside the gene matches. This CDR3 has 16 amino acids. Germline assignment: CDR1 SGHTA and CDR2 FQGNSA. The CDR3 bases are TGTGCCAGCAGCTCCCCCTTAGCGGGGAGCACAGATACGCAGTATTTT. As protein: CASSSPLAGSTDTQYF.

The gene calls are TRBV5-6 and TRBJ1-2; D not resolved. From germline, CDR1 is SGHDT and CDR2 YYEEEE. The germline V and J ends were trimmed by 0 bases and 6 bases, with 12 bases remaining between them. The CDR3 runs to 14 residues. The CDR3 DNA is TGTGCCAGCAGCTTGGGGGTGACGGCCGATGGCTACACCTTC. Translated: CASSLGVTADGYTF. The variable domain in full, with the rest retrieved from reference TRBV5-6 and TRBJ1-2, is DAGVTQSPTHLIKTRGQQVTLRCSPKSGHDTVSWYQQALGQGPQFIFQYYEEEERQRGNFPDRFSGHQFPNYSSELNVNALLLGDSALYLCASSLGVTADGYTFGSGTRLTVV.

J is TRBJ2-1 and V is TRBV7-6; weak D call: TRBD2 (5 bases). The CDR3 length is 14 residues. Germline loops: CDR1 SGHVS, CDR2 FNYEAQ. Trimming took off 1 base at V and 5 bases at J, with 9 bases between the two ends. The CDR3 here is CASSLEWENNEQFF. The CDR3 nucleotides read TGTGCCAGCAGCTTAGAGTGGGAGAACAATGAGCAGTTCTTC.

This clone was seen a single time. CDR3 sequence: CASTGSLDTNTGELFF. For the CDR3, the DNA is TGTGCCAGCACCGGGTCCTTAGACACGAACACCGGGGAGCTGTTTTTT. The rearrangement uses TRBV27 and TRBJ2-2; D uncertain. The length of the CDR3 is 16 residues. With 7 bases removed from V and 0 bases from J, the gap between germline ends came to 15 bases. In germline, CDR1 is MNHEY, CDR2 SMNVEV (reference sequence).

The genes are TRBV11-2 and TRBJ2-3; D not certain. Germline CDR1 is SGHAT and CDR2 is FQNNGV. The V gene lost 6 bases and the J gene lost 1 base, with 8 bases spanning the gap. This CDR3 spans 13 amino acids. CDR3 DNA: TGTGCCAGCAGACCCCAGGGCACAGATACGCAGTATTTT. It specifies CASRPQGTDTQYF.

The V call is TRBV20-1, the J call TRBJ1-1; a weak D match, TRBD1 (6 bases). Trimming shortened V by 1 base and J by 10 bases, and 10 bases separated the two germline ends. The CDR3 totals 11 residues. CDR1 is DFQATT and CDR2 is SNEGSKA in the germline V gene (reference sequence). This CDR3 is CSARGAGVAFF. The CDR3 DNA sequence: TGCAGTGCTAGAGGGGCAGGGGTAGCTTTCTTT.

J is TRBJ2-1 and V is TRBV11-3, with D tentatively TRBD2 (6 bases). CDR1 SGHNT and CDR2 YENEEA come from the germline V gene. V lost 4 bases, J lost 3 bases, and 16 bases lay in between. CDR3 size: 16 residues. Here the CDR3 reads CASSSIRDSLYNEQFF. As DNA, the CDR3 is TGTGCCAGCAGCTCGATCCGGGACTCCCTCTACAATGAGCAGTTCTTC.

This chain links TRBV28 with TRBJ1-2, with D unclear. The CDR3 sequence is 15 residues long. V dropped 7 bases and J dropped 2 bases, with 17 bases sitting between them. Germline V lookup: CDR1 MDHEN, CDR2 SYDVKM. The DNA for the CDR3 is TGTGCCAGCAACATAACACCGACCCCAAACTATGGCTACACCTTC. Its protein product is CASNITPTPNYGYTF.

V is TRBV5-1 and J is TRBJ2-7; D not certain. The CDR3 has 13 residues. The V gene lost 4 bases and the J gene lost 2 bases, with 10 bases spanning the gap. Looked up from germline, CDR1 is SGHRS and CDR2 is YFSETQ. CDR3 DNA: TGCGCCAGCAGCACCGGACGGACCTACGAGCAGTACTTC. Translating it yields CASSTGRTYEQYF.

The V call is TRBV14, the J call TRBJ2-5; D not certain. CDR3 length: 11 residues. From germline, CDR1 is SGHDN and CDR2 FVKESK. V was trimmed by 4 bases and J by 10 bases, leaving 10 bases between them. CDR3 in amino acids: CASSLNEDQYF. CDR3 nucleotides: TGTGCCAGCAGCCTAAACGAGGACCAGTACTTC.

The genes are TRBV11-2 and TRBJ1-4; D ambiguous. Trimming left V 5 bases short and J 1 base short, with 11 bases between. Germline V gene sequence: CDR1 SGHAT, CDR2 FQNNGV. CDR3 length equals 15 residues. The CDR3 DNA is TGTGCCAGCAGCGGACTCTACCAAACTAATGAAAAACTGTTTTTT. Its translation is CASSGLYQTNEKLFF. Complete variable domain (other parts from reference TRBV11-2 and TRBJ1-4): EAGVAQSPRYKIIEKRQSVAFWCNPISGHATLYWYQQILGQGPKLLIQFQNNGVVDDSQLPKDRFSAERLKGVDSTLKIQPAKLEDSAVYLCASSGLYQTNEKLFFGSGTQLSVL.

This rearrangement joins TRBV6-6 to TRBJ2-1; D ambiguous. This CDR3 contains 13 residues. Germline V CDR1 and CDR2: MNHNY, SVGAGI (reference sequence). Trimming pared 2 bases from V and 6 bases from J, leaving 8 bases between. CDR3 sequence reads: CASSYGGVNEQFF. The CDR3 DNA reads TGTGCCAGCAGTTACGGTGGGGTCAATGAGCAGTTCTTC.

V is TRBV20-1 and J is TRBJ2-7; the match to TRBD1 covers 9 bases. In germline, CDR1 is DFQATT, CDR2 SNEGSKA (reference sequence). The CDR3 has 11 residues. The junction had 3 bases not matched to a gene; V was cut back by 6 bases and J by 6 bases. The CDR3 bases are TGCAGTGCAAGGACAGGGGTCGAGCAGTACTTC. It is translated as CSARTGVEQYF.

The chain joins TRBV7-2 to TRBJ1-2, with TRBD1 identical over 8 bases. Germline trimming cut 5 bases from V and 8 bases from J; bases unmatched to any gene: 4. CDR3 length equals 12 residues. Germline V CDR1 and CDR2: SGHTA, FQGNSA. CDR3 in DNA: TGTGCCAGCAGCGCGACAGGGGTCGGCTACACCTTC. Translation gives CASSATGVGYTF.